This T cell receptor (beta chain) stems from a study of cytomegalovirus exposure and HLA in healthy donors. Findings and caveats of the study: Most TCR sequences were rare, but some public TCRs occurred in many donors. The study listed roughly 160 cytomegalovirus-associated TCR beta chains. CMV antigen specificity was confirmed in vitro for three CMV-associated chains.

Note on this clone: Its target is not known.

The method was immunoSEQ multiplex PCR; TCRdb's version includes in-frame clones alone and lacks a portion of them. The sample records roughly 59,000 clones, just under 95% being singletons. The V gene end was trimmed by 6 bases and the J gene end by 2 bases; junction bases not matched to a gene: 11. Germline V lookup: CDR1 SGHDT, CDR2 YYEEEE. This CDR3 has 16 residues. These donors were members of the approximately 110-subject validation cohort, a group separate from the roughly 670-subject first cohort. The sequenced material came from PBMCs. This TCR was recovered from a woman aged 18 to 35 in good health and CMV-seropositive. This chain uses TRBV5-6 with TRBJ2-7, with 10 bases fitting TRBD1. The CDR3 is CASTTRPGQGTYEQYF. The CDR3, as DNA: TGTGCCAGCACCACTAGACCGGGACAGGGGACCTACGAGCAGTACTTC.